The source of this T cell receptor beta chain is a study of shared clonotypes between healthy human individuals. Broader study findings: Collection of samples was limited to blood; tissue repertoires likely differ. In general, naive subsets displayed greater estimated richness than memory subsets did.

All donors were Caucasian adults living in Nashville, Tennessee. Note on this clone: Its antigen remains unidentified.

The CDR3 loop spans 15 amino acids. Trimming stripped 3 bases from V and 4 bases from J, with 15 bases between. The germline V gene encodes CDR1 SGDLS and CDR2 YYNGEE. As originally analysed: Without quality scores, immunoSEQ junctional reads could not be filtered like full-length reads. Here immunoSEQ multiplex PCR was the method, and the copy in TCRdb shows in-frame clones only, minus some. V and J calls plus clone size are reproduced from that table; the DNA served to infer D and trimming. The profile shows 1.4 million or so clones, less than 99% of them singletons. Sequenced input: naive CD4+ T cells sorted from blood. Subset indicated: CD45RA+ positively selected. The origin of this receptor is a man aged 25 to 40 in good health. The chain carries TRBV9 and TRBJ2-3; D remains ambiguous. CDR3: CASSGSVPWADTQYF. CDR3 bases: TGTGCCAGCAGCGGGAGCGTCCCTTGGGCAGATACGCAGTATTTT.